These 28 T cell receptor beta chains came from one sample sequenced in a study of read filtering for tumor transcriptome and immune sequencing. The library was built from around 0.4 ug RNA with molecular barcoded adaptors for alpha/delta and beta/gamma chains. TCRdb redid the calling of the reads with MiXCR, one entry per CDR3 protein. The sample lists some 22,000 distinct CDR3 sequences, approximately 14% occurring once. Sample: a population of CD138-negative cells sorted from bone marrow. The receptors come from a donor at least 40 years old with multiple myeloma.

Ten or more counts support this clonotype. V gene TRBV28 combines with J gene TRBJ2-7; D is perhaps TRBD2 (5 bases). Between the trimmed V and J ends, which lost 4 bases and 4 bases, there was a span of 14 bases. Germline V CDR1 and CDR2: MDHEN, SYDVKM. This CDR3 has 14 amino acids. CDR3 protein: CASSSPDGGYEQYF. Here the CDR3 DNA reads TGTGCCAGCAGTTCCCCGGACGGAGGATACGAGCAGTACTTC. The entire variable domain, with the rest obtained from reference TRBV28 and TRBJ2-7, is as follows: DVKVTQSSRYLVKRTGEKVFLECVQDMDHENMFWYRQDPGLGLRLIYFSYDVKMKEKGDIPEGYSVSREKKERFSLILESASTNQTSMYLCASSSPDGGYEQYFGPGTRLTVT.

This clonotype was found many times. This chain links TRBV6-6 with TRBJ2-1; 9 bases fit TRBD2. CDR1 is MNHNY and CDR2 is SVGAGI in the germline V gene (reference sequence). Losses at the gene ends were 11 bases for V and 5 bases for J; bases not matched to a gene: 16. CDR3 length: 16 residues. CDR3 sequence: CASSGEAGGVDNEQFF. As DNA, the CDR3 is TGTGCCTCCTCCGGGGAAGCGGGGGGCGTAGACAATGAGCAGTTCTTC.

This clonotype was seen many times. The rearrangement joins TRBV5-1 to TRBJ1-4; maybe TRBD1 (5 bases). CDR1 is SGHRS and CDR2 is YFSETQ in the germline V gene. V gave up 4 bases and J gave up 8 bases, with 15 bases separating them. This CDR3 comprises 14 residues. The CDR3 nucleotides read TGCGCCAGCAGCCCGGGAAATAGGGACGAAAAACTGTTTTTT. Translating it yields CASSPGNRDEKLFF.

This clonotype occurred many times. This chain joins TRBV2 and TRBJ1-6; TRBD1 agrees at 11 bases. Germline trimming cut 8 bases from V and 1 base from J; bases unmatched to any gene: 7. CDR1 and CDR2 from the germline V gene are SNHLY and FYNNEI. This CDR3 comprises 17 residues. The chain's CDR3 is CASVGTGGISYNSPLHF. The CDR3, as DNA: TGTGCCAGCGTCGGGACAGGGGGAATATCCTATAATTCACCCCTCCACTTT.

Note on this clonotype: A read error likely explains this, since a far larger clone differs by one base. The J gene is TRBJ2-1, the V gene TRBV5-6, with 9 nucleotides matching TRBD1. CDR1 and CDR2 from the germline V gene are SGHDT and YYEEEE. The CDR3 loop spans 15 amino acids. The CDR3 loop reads CASSSTGGSYSEQFF. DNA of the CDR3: TGTGCCAGCAGCTCCACAGGGGGCTCCTACAGTGAGCAGTTCTTC.

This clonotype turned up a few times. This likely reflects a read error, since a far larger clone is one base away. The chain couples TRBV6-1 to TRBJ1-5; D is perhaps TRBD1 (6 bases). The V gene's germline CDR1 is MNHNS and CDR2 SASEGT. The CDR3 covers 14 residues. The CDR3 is CAISADRTNQPQHF. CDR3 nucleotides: TGTGCCATCAGTGCAGACAGGACCAATCAGCCCCAGCATTTT.

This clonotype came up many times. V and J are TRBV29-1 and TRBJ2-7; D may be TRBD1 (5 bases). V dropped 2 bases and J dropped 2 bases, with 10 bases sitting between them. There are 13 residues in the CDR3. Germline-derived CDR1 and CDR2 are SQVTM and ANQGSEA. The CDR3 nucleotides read TGCAGCGTTGAATTGCCGACAGCCTACGAGCAGTACTTC. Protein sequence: CSVELPTAYEQYF.

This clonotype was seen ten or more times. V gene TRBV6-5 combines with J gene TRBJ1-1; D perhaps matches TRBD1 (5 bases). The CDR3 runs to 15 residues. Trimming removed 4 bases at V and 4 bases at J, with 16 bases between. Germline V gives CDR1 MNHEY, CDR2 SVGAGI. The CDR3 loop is CASSSGGLGVTEAFF. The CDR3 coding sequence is TGTGCCAGCAGTTCGGGGGGTCTGGGGGTCACTGAAGCTTTCTTT.

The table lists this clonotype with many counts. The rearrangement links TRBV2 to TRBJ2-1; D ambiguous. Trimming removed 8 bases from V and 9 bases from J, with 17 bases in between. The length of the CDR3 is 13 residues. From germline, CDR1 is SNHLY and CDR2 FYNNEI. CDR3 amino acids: CASGGVGSIEQFF. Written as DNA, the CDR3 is TGTGCCAGCGGCGGCGTTGGCTCTATTGAGCAGTTCTTC.

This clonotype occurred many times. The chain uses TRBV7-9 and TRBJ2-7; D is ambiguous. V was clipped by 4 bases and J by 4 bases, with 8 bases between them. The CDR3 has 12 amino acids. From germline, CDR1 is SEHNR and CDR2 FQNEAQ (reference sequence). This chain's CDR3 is CASSSIGYEQYF. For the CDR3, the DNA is TGTGCCAGCAGCTCCATCGGGTACGAGCAGTACTTC.

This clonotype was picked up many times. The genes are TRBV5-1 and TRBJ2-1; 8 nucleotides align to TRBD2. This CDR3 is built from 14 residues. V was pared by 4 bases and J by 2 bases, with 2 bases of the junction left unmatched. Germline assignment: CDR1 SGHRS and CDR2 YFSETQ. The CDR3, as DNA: TGCGCCAGCAGCCCGGGACTAGCCTACAATGAGCAGTTCTTC. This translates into CASSPGLAYNEQFF.

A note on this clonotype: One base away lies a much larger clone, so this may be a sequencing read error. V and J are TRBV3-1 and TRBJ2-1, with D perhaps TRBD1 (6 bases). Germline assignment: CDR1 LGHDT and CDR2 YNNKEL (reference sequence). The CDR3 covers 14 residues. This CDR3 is CASSQDDRYNVQFF. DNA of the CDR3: TGTGCCAGCAGCCAAGATGACAGGTACAATGTGCAGTTCTTC.

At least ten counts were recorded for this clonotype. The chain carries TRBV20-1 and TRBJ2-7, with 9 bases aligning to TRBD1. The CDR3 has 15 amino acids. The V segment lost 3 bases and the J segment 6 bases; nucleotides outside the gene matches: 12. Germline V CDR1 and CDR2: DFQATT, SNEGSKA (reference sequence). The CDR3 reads CSASYPGTGRVEQYF. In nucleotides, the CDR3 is TGCAGTGCTAGCTACCCCGGGACAGGGCGTGTCGAGCAGTACTTC.

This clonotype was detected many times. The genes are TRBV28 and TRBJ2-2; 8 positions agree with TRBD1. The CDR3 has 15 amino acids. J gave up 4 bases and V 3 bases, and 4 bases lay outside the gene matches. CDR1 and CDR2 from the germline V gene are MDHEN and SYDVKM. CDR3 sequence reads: CASSFSDRATGELFF. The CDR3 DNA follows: TGTGCCAGCAGTTTCTCGGACAGGGCCACCGGGGAGCTGTTTTTT.

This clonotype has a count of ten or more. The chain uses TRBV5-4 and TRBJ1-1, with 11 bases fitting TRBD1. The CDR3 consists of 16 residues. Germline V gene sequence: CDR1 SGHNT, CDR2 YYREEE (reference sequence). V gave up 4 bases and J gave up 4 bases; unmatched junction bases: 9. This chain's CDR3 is CASSRGQGAWGTEAFF. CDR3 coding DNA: TGTGCCAGCAGCCGCGGACAGGGGGCCTGGGGCACTGAAGCTTTCTTT.

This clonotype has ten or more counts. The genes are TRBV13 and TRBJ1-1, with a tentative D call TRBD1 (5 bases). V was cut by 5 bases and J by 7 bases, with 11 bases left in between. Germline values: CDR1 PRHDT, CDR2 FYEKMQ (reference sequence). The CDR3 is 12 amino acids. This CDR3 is CASSRGTVEAFF. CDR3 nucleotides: TGTGCCAGCAGCCGAGGGACGGTTGAAGCTTTCTTT. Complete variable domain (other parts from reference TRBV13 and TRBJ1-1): AAGVIQSPRHLIKEKRETATLKCYPIPRHDTVYWYQQGPGQDPQFLISFYEKMQSDKGSIPDRFSAQQFSDYHSELNMSSLELGDSALYFCASSRGTVEAFFGQGTRLTVV.

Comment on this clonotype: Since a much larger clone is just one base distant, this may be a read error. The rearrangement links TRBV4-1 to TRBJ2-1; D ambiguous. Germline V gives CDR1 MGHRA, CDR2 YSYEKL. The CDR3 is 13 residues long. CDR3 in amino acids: CASSQVRYNEQLF. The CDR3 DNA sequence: TGCGCCAGCAGCCAAGTCAGGTACAATGAGCAGCTCTTC.

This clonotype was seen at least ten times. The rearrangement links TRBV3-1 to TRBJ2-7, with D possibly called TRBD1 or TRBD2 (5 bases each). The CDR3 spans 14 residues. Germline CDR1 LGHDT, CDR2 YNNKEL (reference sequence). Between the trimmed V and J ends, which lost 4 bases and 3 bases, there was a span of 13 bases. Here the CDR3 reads CASSPRDGNYEQYF. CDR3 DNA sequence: TGTGCCAGCAGCCCCCGGGACGGGAACTACGAGCAGTACTTC.

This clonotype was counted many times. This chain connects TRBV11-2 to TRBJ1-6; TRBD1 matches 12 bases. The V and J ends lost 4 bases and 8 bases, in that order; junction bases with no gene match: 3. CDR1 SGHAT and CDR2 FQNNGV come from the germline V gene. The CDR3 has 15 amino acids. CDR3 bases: TGTGCCAGCAGCTCCGGGACAGGGGGCCATTCACCCCTCCACTTT. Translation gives CASSSGTGGHSPLHF.

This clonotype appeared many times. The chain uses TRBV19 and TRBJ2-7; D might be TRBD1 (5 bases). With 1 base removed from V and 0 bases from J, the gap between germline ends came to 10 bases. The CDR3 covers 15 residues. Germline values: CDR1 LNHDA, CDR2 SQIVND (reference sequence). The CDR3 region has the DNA TGTGCCAGTAGTATAGGGCAGGGTAACTCCTACGAGCAGTACTTC. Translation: CASSIGQGNSYEQYF.

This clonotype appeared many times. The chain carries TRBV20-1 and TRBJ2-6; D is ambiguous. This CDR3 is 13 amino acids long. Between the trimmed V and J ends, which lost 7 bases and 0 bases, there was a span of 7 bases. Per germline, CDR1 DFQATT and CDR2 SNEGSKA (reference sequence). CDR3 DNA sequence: TGCAGTGGGGCCCTCTCTGGGGCCAACGTCCTGACTTTC. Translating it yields CSGALSGANVLTF.

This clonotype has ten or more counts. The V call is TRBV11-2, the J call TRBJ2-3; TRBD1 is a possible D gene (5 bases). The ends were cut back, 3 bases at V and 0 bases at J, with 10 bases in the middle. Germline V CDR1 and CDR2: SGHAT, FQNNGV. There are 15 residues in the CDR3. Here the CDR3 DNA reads TGTGCCAGCAGCTTGGCAGGGATGAGCACAGATACGCAGTATTTT. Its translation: CASSLAGMSTDTQYF.

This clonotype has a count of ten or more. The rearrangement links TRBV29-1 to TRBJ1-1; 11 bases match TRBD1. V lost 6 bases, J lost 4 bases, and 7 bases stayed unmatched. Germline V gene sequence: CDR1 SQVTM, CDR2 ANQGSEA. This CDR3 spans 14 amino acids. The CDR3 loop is CSVAAGTGGTEAFF. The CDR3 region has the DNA TGCAGCGTAGCCGCCGGGACAGGGGGCACTGAAGCTTTCTTT.

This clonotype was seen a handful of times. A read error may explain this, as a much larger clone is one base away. For the CDR3, the DNA is TGCGGCAGCAGCCTTCAGGGCTACGAGCAGTACTTC. Residues: CGSSLQGYEQYF. The chain is built from TRBV5-1 and TRBJ2-7; D might be TRBD1 (5 bases). Germline CDR1 SGHRS, CDR2 YFSETQ. This CDR3 has 12 amino acids.

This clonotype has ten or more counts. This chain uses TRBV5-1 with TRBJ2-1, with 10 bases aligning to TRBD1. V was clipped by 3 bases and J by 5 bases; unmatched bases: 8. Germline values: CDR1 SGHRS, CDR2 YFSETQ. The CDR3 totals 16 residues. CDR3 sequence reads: CASSWAPGQGHNEQFF. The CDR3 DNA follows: TGCGCCAGCAGCTGGGCTCCGGGACAGGGGCACAATGAGCAGTTCTTC.

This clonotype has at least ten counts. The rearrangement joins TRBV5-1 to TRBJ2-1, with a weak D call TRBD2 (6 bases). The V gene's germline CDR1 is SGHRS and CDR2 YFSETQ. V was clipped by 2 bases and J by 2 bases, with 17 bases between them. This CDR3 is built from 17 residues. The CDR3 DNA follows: TGCGCCAGCAGCTTAAACCCGGGAGTCAGCGCCTACAATGAGCAGTTCTTC. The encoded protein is CASSLNPGVSAYNEQFF.

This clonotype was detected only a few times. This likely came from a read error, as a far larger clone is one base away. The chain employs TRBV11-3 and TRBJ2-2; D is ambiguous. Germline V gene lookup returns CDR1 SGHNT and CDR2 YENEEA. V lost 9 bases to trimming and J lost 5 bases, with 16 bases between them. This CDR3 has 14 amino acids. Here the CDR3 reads CASMTEASTGELFF. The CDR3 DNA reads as TGTGCCAGTATGACGGAAGCATCGACCGGGGAGCTGTTTTTT.

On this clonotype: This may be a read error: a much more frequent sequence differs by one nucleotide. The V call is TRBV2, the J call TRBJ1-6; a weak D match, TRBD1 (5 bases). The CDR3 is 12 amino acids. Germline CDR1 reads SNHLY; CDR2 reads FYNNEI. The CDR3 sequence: CASKREGPMSLF. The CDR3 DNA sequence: TGTGCCAGCAAAAGGGAGGGGCCTATGAGCCTCTTT. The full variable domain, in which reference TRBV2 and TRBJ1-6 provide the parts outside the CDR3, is EPEVTQTPSHQVTQMGQEVILRCVPISNHLYFYWYRQILGQKVEFLVSFYNNEISEKSEIFDDQFSVERPDGSNFTLKIRSTKLEDSAMYFCASKREGPMSLFGNGTRLTVT.